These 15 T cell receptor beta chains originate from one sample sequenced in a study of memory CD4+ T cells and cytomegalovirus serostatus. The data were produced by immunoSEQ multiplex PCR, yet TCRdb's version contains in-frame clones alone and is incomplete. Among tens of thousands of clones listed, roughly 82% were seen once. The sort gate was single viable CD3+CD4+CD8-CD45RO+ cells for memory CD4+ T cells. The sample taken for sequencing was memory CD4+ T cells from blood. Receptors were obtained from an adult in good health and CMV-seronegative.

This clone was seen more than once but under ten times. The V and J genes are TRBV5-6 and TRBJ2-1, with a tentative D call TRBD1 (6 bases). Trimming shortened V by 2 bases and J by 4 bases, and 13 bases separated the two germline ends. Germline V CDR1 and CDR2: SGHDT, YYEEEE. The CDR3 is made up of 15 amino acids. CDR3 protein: CASSLGTRNYNEQFF. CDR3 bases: TGTGCCAGCAGCTTAGGGACAAGGAATTACAATGAGCAGTTCTTC.

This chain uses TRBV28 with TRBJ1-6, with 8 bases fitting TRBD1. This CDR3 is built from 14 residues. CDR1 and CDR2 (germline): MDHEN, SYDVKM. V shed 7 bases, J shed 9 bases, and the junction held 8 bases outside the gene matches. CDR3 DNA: TGTGCCAGCATTCCGGGACAGGCACCTTCACCCCTCCACTTT. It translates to CASIPGQAPSPLHF.

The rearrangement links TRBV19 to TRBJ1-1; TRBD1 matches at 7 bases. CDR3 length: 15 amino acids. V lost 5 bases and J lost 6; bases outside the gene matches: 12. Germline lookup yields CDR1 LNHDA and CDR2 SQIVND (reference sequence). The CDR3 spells CASSSRPTGRPEAFF. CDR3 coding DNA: TGTGCCAGTAGTTCTCGTCCGACAGGGCGGCCTGAAGCTTTCTTT.

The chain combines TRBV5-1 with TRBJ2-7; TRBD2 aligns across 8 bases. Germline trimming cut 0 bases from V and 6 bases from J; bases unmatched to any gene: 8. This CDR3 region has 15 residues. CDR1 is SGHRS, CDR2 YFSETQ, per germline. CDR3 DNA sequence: TGCGCCAGCAGCTTGGAAGGCCGGGGGGGCCGCGAGCAGTACTTC. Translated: CASSLEGRGGREQYF. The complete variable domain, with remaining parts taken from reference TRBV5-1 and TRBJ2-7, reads KAGVTQTPRYLIKTRGQQVTLSCSPISGHRSVSWYQQTPGQGLQFLFEYFSETQRNKGNFPGRFSGRQFSNSRSEMNVSTLELGDSALYLCASSLEGRGGREQYFGPGTRLTVT.

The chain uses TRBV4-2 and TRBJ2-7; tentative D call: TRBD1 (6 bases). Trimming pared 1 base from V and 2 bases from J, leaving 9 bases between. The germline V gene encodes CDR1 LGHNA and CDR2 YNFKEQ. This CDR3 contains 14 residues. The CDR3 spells CASSQVTGTYEQYF. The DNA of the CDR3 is TGTGCCAGCAGCCAAGTAACAGGGACCTACGAGCAGTACTTC.

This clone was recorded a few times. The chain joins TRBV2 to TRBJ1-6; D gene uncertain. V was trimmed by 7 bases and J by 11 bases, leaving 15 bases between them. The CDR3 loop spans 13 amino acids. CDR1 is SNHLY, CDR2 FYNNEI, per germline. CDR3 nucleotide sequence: TGTGCCAGCACCCCAGTGGCGAGGGCACCCCTCCACTTT. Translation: CASTPVARAPLHF.

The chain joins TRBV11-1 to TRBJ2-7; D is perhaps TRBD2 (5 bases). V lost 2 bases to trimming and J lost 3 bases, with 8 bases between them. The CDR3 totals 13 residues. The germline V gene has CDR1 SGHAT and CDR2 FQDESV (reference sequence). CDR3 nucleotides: TGTGCCAGCAGCTTATTTCGGGACTACGAGCAGTACTTC. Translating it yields CASSLFRDYEQYF. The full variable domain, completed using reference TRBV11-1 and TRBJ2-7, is EAEVAQSPRYKITEKSQAVAFWCDPISGHATLYWYRQILGQGPELLVQFQDESVVDDSQLPKDRFSAERLKGVDSTLKIQPAELGDSAMYLCASSLFRDYEQYFGPGTRLTVT.

Written as DNA, the CDR3 is TGCAGTGCGTTACAGGGTTACGAGCAGTACTTC. It specifies CSALQGYEQYF. The chain joins TRBV20-1 to TRBJ2-7, with a weak D call TRBD1 (6 bases). Germline CDR1 is DFQATT and CDR2 is SNEGSKA (reference sequence). This CDR3 is 11 amino acids long. Trimming removed 6 bases at V and 4 bases at J, with 10 bases between.

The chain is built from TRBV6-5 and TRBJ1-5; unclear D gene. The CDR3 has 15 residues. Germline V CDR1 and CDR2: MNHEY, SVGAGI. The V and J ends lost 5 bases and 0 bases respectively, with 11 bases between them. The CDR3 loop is CASSPGIHSNQPQHF. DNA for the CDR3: TGTGCCAGCAGTCCTGGGATTCATAGCAATCAGCCCCAGCATTTT.

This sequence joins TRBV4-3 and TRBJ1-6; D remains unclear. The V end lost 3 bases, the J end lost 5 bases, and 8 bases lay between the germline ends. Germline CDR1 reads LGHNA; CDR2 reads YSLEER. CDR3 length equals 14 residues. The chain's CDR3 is CASSQKPNNSPLHF. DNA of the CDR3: TGCGCCAGCAGCCAGAAGCCCAATAATTCACCCCTCCACTTT.

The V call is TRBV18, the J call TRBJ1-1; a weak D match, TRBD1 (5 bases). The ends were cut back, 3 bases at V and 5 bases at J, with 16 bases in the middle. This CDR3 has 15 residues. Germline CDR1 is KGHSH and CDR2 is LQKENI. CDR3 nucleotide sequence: TGTGCCAGCTCACCGTTGTTGGAGGGGAAGACTGAAGCTTTCTTT. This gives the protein CASSPLLEGKTEAFF.

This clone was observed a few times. CDR3 nucleotides: TGTGCCAGCAGCTTAGACAGACGGAACACTGAAGCTTTCTTT. Its protein product is CASSLDRRNTEAFF. The chain employs TRBV7-2 and TRBJ1-1; D ambiguous. V lost 1 base and J lost 1, with 7 bases in between. Germline CDR1 is SGHTA and CDR2 is FQGNSA. CDR3 size: 14 residues.

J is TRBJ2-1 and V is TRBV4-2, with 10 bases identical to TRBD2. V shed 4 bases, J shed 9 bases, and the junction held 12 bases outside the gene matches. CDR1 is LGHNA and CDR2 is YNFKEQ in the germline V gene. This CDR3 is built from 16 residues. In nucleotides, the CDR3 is TGTGCCAGCAGCCCATCCAGGAGCGGGGGGGCCGGTGAGCAGTTCTTC. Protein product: CASSPSRSGGAGEQFF.

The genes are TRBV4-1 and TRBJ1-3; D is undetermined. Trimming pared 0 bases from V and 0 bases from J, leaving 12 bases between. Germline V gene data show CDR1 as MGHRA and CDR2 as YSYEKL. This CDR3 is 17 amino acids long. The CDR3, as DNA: TGCGCCAGCAGCCAAGATTCCCTCGGGAGCTCTGGAAACACCATATATTTT. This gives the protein CASSQDSLGSSGNTIYF.

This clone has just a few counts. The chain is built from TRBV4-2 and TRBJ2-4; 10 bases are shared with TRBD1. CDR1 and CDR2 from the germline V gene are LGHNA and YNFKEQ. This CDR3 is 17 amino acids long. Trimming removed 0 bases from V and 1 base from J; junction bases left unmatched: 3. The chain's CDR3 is CASSQDGTGEAKNIQYF. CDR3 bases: TGTGCCAGCAGCCAAGACGGGACAGGGGAGGCCAAAAACATTCAGTACTTC.